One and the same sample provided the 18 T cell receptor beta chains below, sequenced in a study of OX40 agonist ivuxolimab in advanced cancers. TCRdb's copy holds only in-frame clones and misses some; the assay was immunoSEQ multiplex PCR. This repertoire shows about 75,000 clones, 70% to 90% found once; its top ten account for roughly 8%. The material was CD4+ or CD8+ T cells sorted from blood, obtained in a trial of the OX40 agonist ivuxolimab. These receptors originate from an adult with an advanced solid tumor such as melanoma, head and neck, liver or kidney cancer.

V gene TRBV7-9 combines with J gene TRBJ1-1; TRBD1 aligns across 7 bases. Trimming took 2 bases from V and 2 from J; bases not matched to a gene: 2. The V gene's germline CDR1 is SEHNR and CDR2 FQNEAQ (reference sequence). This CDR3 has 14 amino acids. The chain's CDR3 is CASSLQGGNTEAFF. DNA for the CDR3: TGTGCCAGCAGCTTACAAGGGGGCAACACTGAAGCTTTCTTT. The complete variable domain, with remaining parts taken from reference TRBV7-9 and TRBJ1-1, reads DTGVSQNPRHKITKRGQNVTFRCDPISEHNRLYWYRQTLGQGPEFLTYFQNEAQLEKSRLLSDRFSAERPKGSFSTLEIQRTEQGDSAMYLCASSLQGGNTEAFFGQGTRLTVV.

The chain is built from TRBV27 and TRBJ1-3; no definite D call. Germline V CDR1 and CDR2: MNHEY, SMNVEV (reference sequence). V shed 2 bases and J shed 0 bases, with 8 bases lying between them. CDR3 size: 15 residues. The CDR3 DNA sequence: TGTGCCAGCAGTTTAAGGGAAGGCTCTGGAAACACCATATATTTT. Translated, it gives CASSLREGSGNTIYF.

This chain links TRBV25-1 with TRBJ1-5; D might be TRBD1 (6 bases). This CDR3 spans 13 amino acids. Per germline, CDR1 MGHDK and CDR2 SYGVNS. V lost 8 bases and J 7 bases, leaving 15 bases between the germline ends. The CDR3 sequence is CASQGSGGQPQHF. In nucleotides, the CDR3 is TGTGCCAGCCAGGGGTCAGGTGGGCAGCCCCAGCATTTT. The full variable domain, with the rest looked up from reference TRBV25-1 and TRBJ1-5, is EADIYQTPRYLVIGTGKKITLECSQTMGHDKMYWYQQDPGMELHLIHYSYGVNSTEKGDLSSESTVSRIRTEHFPLTLESARPSHTSQYLCASQGSGGQPQHFGDGTRLSIL.

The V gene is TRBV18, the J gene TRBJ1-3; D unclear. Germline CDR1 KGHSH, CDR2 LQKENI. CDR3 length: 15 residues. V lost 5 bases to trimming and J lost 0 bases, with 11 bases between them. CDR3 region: CASSSGMSSGNTIYF. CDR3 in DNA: TGTGCCAGCTCATCGGGGATGAGCTCTGGAAACACCATATATTTT.

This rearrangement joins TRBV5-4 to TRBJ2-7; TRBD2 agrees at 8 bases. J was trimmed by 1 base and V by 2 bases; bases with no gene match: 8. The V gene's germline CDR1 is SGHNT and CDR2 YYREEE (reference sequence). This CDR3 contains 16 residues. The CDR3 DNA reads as TGTGCCAGCAGCTTAAAAAGTACTAGCGGTTCCTACGAGCAGTACTTC. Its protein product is CASSLKSTSGSYEQYF.

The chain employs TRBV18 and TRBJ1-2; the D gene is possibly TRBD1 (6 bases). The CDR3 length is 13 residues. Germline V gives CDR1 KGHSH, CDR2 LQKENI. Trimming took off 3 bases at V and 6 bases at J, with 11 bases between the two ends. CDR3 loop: CASSPNRQDGYTF. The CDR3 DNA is TGTGCCAGCTCACCGAACCGACAGGATGGCTACACCTTC.

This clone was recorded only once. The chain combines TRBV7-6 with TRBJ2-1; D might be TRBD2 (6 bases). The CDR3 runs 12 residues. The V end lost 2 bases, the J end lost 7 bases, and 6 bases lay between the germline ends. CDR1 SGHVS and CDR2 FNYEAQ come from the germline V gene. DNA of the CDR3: TGTGCCAGCAGCTTAAGCGGGAATGAGCAGTTCTTC. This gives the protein CASSLSGNEQFF.

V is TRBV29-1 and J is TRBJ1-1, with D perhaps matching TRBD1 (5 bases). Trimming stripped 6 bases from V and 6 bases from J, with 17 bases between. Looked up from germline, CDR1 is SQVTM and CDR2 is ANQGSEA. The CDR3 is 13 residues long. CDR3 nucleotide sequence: TGCAGCGTCCTGCCCGCAGGGCAAGCTGAAGCTTTCTTT. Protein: CSVLPAGQAEAFF.

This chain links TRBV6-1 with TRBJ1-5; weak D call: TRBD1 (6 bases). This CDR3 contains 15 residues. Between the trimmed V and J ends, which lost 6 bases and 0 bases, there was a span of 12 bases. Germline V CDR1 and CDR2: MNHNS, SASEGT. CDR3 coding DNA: TGTGCCAGCAGGACGGGACACAATAGCAATCAGCCCCAGCATTTT. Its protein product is CASRTGHNSNQPQHF.

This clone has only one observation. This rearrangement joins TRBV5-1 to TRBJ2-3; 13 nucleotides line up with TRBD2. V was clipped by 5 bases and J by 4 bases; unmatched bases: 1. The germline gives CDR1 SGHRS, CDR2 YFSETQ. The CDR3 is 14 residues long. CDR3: CASRLAGGPDTQYF. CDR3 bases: TGCGCCAGCAGACTAGCGGGGGGGCCAGATACGCAGTATTTT.

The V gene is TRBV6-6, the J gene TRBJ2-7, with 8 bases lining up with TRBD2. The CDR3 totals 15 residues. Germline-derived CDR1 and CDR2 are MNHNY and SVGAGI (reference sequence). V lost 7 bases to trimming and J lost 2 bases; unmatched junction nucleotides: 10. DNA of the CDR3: TGTGCCAGCAAATATGGACTAGCCCTAACCTACGAGCAGTACTTC. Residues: CASKYGLALTYEQYF.

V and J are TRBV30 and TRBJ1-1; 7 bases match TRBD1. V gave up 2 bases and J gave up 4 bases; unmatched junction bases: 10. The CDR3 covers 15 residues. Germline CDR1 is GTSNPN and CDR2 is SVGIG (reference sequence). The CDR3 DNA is TGTGCCTGGAGTCGGGCAGGGGGGTTGGCCACTGAAGCTTTCTTT. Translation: CAWSRAGGLATEAFF.

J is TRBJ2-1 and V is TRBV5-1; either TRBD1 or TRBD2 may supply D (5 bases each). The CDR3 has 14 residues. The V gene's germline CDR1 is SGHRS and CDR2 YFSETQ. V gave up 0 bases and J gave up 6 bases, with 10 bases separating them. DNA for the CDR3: TGCGCCAGCAGCTTGGAGGGGACCACCAATGAGCAGTTCTTC. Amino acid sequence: CASSLEGTTNEQFF.

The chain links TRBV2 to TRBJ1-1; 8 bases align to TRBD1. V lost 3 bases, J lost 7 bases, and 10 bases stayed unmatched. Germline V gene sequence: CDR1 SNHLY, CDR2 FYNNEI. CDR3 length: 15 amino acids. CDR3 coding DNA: TGTGCCAGCAGTGATGGTCAGGGGGCGTCCAGTGAAGCTTTCTTT. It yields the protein CASSDGQGASSEAFF. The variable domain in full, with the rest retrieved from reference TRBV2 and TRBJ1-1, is EPEVTQTPSHQVTQMGQEVILRCVPISNHLYFYWYRQILGQKVEFLVSFYNNEISEKSEIFDDQFSVERPDGSNFTLKIRSTKLEDSAMYFCASSDGQGASSEAFFGQGTRLTVV.

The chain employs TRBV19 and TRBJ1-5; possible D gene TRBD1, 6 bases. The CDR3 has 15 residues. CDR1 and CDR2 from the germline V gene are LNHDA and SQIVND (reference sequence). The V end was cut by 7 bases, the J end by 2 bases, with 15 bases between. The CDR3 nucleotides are TGTGCCAGTAATTTACAGGGCCTGGGCAATCAGCCCCAGCATTTT. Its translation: CASNLQGLGNQPQHF.

The CDR3 DNA reads TGTGCCAGCACCGGGGGGTCTTCGTCGTCACCCCTCCACTTT. It specifies CASTGGSSSSPLHF. This chain connects TRBV2 to TRBJ1-6; D possibly corresponds to TRBD1 (5 bases). CDR3 length equals 14 residues. Trimming stripped 7 bases from V and 10 bases from J, with 17 bases between. CDR1 and CDR2 (germline): SNHLY, FYNNEI.

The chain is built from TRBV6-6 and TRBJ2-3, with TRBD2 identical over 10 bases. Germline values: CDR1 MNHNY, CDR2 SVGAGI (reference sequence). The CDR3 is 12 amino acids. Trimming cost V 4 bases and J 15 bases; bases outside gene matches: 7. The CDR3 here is CASSLVAGGKYF. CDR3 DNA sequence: TGTGCCAGCAGTTTGGTAGCGGGGGGTAAATATTTT.

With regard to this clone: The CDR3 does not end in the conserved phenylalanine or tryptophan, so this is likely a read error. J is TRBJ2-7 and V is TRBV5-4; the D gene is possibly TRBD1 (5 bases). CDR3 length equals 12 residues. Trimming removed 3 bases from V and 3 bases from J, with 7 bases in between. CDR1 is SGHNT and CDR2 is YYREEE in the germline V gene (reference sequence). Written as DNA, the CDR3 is TGTGCCAGCAGCTACCAGGGCTACGAGCAGTACCTC. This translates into CASSYQGYEQYL.